This T cell receptor beta chain originates from a study of blood T cell repertoires in COVID-19. Study background: The United States, Italy and Spain supplied acute and convalescent COVID-19 samples. From T cells, B-cell-depleted T cells, or PBMCs came the material, which was cDNA or gDNA.

Study members were between 18 and 89 years old and lived in 20 to 25 US regions. Membership in each cohort depended on participant-reported clinical history. Trimming cost V 0 bases and J 1 base, with 6 bases left between them. Germline values: CDR1 SGDLS, CDR2 YYNGEE. The CDR3 loop spans 14 amino acids. This table comes from immunoSEQ multiplex PCR, and its TCRdb copy is limited to in-frame clones, with some not included. The sample yields about 270,000 clones, 86% seen once. The origin of this receptor is a woman between 18 and 29 years old who had recovered from COVID-19. Sequencing was done on a sample of PBMCs or T cells enriched from blood (not recorded which). The rearrangement joins TRBV9 to TRBJ2-3, with D unresolved. CDR3 nucleotide sequence: TGTGCCAGCAGCGTAGCCCCGGGCACAGATACGCAGTATTTT. The encoded protein is CASSVAPGTDTQYF.